This passage covers 4 T cell receptor beta chains from one sample sequenced in a study of blood T cell repertoires in COVID-19. Assay: immunoSEQ multiplex PCR; the TCRdb copy retains only in-frame clones and omits some. This sample has about 280,000 clones; about 82% occur once, and the top ten carry approximately 5.1%. Material: peripheral blood. The receptors shown here come from a man aged 45 to 65 with active or convalescent COVID-19.

J is TRBJ1-5 and V is TRBV6-5; 7 nucleotides agree with TRBD1. This CDR3 has 14 amino acids. CDR1 and CDR2 from the germline V gene are MNHEY and SVGAGI. The trim removed 5 bases at V and 3 bases at J, leaving 4 bases unmatched. CDR3 amino acids: CASSRGQNNQPQHF. Here the CDR3 DNA reads TGTGCCAGCAGTCGGGGACAGAACAATCAGCCCCAGCATTTT.

V and J are TRBV3-1 (or the pseudogene TRBV3-2) and TRBJ2-3; 7 bases are shared with TRBD2. The CDR3 has 14 amino acids. Per germline, CDR1 LGHDT and CDR2 YNNKEL (reference sequence). The ends lost 4 bases at V and 6 bases at J; junction bases unmatched: 7. The CDR3 region is CASSLGLGSDTQYF. CDR3 sequence (DNA): TGTGCCAGCAGCCTCGGACTAGGTTCGGATACGCAGTATTTT.

In regard to this clone: This sample also contains other DNA sequences that code for the same CDR3. The V call is TRBV7-9, the J call TRBJ1-4; TRBD1 matches 9 bases. This CDR3 spans 14 amino acids. Looked up from germline, CDR1 is SEHNR and CDR2 is FQNEAQ (reference sequence). J gave up 7 bases and V 3 bases, and 3 bases lay outside the gene matches. The CDR3 DNA sequence: TGTGCCAGCAGCTTGCGACAGGGGGGTGAAAAACTGTTTTTT. This translates into CASSLRQGGEKLFF.

The chain has TRBV3-1 (or the pseudogene TRBV3-2) and TRBJ2-5, with a weak D call TRBD1 (5 bases). Germline V gene lookup returns CDR1 LGHDT and CDR2 YNNKEL (reference sequence). Trimming pared 0 bases from V and 1 base from J, leaving 12 bases between. The CDR3 spans 16 residues. CDR3 bases: TGTGCCAGCAGCCAAGACATCCGACAGATCCAAGAGACCCAGTACTTC. It specifies CASSQDIRQIQETQYF.